The present T cell receptor beta chain was sequenced within a study of blood T cell repertoires in COVID-19. Germline V gives CDR1 MGHRA, CDR2 YSYEKL. The CDR3 totals 15 residues. Between the trimmed V and J ends, which lost 0 bases and 5 bases, there was a span of 13 bases. Libraries were prepared by immunoSEQ multiplex PCR; TCRdb keeps only in-frame clonotypes and omits some of them. The sample lists fewer than 350,000 clones, roughly 80% occurring once. The chain couples TRBV4-1 to TRBJ1-2; D is undetermined. The TCR sequence derives from a woman in her 50s with active or convalescent COVID-19. Specimen: peripheral blood. In DNA, the CDR3 is TGCGCCAGCAGCCAAGAGAATGGGCTAGCTTATGGCTACACCTTC. Amino acid sequence: CASSQENGLAYGYTF.